Shown below are 16 T cell receptor beta chains from a single sample sequenced in a study of technical replicates of blood from several donors. Clones were sequenced by immunoSEQ multiplex PCR, and TCRdb holds only the in-frame ones, with some missing. Of about 60,000 clones listed, around 90% are singletons. Sequenced: PBMCs. Receptor source: a human donor in good health. Some clones in this sample may be carry-over from other donors' samples.

This chain connects TRBV4-3 to TRBJ1-2; TRBD1 matches at 9 bases. Per germline, CDR1 LGHNA and CDR2 YSLEER. CDR3 length: 14 amino acids. The V and J ends lost 0 bases and 8 bases, in that order; junction bases with no gene match: 4. CDR3 sequence (DNA): TGCGCCAGCAGCCAAGATGTACAGGGGGCCGGCTACACCTTC. The encoded protein is CASSQDVQGAGYTF.

The gene calls are TRBV12-5 and TRBJ1-1; D is unclear. Trimming shortened V by 7 bases and J by 0 bases, and 6 bases separated the two germline ends. Per germline, CDR1 LGHNT and CDR2 FRNRAP. The length of the CDR3 is 12 residues. The chain's CDR3 is CASEEMNTEAFF. CDR3 nucleotide sequence: TGTGCTAGTGAAGAGATGAACACTGAAGCTTTCTTT.

The chain links TRBV11-2 to TRBJ2-5, with D possibly TRBD2 on 5 matching bases. The CDR3 totals 15 residues. Germline CDR1 SGHAT, CDR2 FQNNGV. Trimming pared 2 bases from V and 4 bases from J, leaving 14 bases between. CDR3 protein: CASSLQRISGETQYF. The CDR3, as DNA: TGTGCCAGCAGCTTACAGCGGATAAGCGGAGAGACCCAGTACTTC.

This clone appeared a few times. The chain employs TRBV7-2 and TRBJ2-7; D is ambiguous. This CDR3 is 12 amino acids long. Trimming removed 6 bases at V and 6 bases at J, with 12 bases between. Germline CDR1 reads SGHTA; CDR2 reads FQGNSA. The CDR3 DNA reads as TGTGCCAGCAGGTCGACTTATGGCGAGCAGTACTTC. This codes for CASRSTYGEQYF.

This chain connects TRBV14 to TRBJ2-7; no clear D. This CDR3 contains 15 residues. Germline V gene data show CDR1 as SGHDN and CDR2 as FVKESK. V was cut by 0 bases and J by 2 bases, with 11 bases left in between. This chain's CDR3 is CASSQDRRNTYEQYF. The CDR3 nucleotides read TGTGCCAGCAGCCAAGATCGGCGGAACACCTACGAGCAGTACTTC.

This clone occurred once. This chain uses TRBV5-4 with TRBJ2-5; TRBD1 matches at 9 bases. CDR1 and CDR2 from the germline V gene are SGHNT and YYREEE (reference sequence). With 4 bases clipped from V and 0 bases from J, the junction kept 4 bases outside the gene matches. This CDR3 is built from 15 residues. The CDR3 DNA sequence: TGTGCCAGCAGCAGGCGGACAGGGGACCAAGAGACCCAGTACTTC. This gives the protein CASSRRTGDQETQYF.

The genes are TRBV12-5 and TRBJ2-3, with D possibly being TRBD2 (5 bases). Looked up from germline, CDR1 is LGHNT and CDR2 is FRNRAP. V was trimmed by 3 bases and J by 1 base, leaving 5 bases between them. This CDR3 is built from 13 residues. The CDR3 region is CASGFSGTDTQYF. As DNA, the CDR3 is TGTGCTAGTGGTTTTAGCGGCACAGATACGCAGTATTTT. The full variable domain, its missing parts supplied by reference TRBV12-5 and TRBJ2-3, is DARVTQTPRHKVTEMGQEVTMRCQPILGHNTVFWYRQTMMQGLELLAYFRNRAPLDDSGMPKDRFSAEMPDATLATLKIQPSEPRDSAVYFCASGFSGTDTQYFGPGTRLTVL.

The chain uses TRBV28 and TRBJ2-2; 14 bases fit TRBD2. Germline assignment: CDR1 MDHEN and CDR2 SYDVKM. Trimming at V came to 5 bases and at J to 6 bases, leaving 11 bases not matched to a gene. The CDR3 is 18 amino acids. This chain's CDR3 is CASSAGTSGSRGAGELFF. The CDR3 bases are TGTGCCAGCAGTGCCGGGACTAGCGGGAGCCGGGGCGCCGGGGAGCTGTTTTTT.

This chain uses TRBV19 with TRBJ2-7; no clear D gene. CDR3 length equals 14 residues. Germline V gene data show CDR1 as LNHDA and CDR2 as SQIVND (reference sequence). The V end lost 6 bases, the J end lost 9 bases, and 21 bases lay between the germline ends. CDR3 nucleotides: TGTGCCAGTAGCCAACAGAACCCCAGCTTCGGGCAGTACTTC. Encoded protein: CASSQQNPSFGQYF.

There are a few counts of this clone. The chain combines TRBV11-2 with TRBJ2-4; possibly TRBD2 for D (7 bases). Germline CDR1 and CDR2: SGHAT and FQNNGV. Trimming removed 5 bases from V and 1 base from J, with 24 bases in between. The CDR3 totals 19 residues. CDR3 loop: CASSPSRGGLRMAKNIQYF. The CDR3, as DNA: TGTGCCAGCAGCCCATCTCGCGGGGGCCTCCGTATGGCCAAAAACATTCAGTACTTC.

The J gene is TRBJ2-1, the V gene TRBV7-9; 8 nucleotides line up with TRBD2. The germline V gene has CDR1 SEHNR and CDR2 FQNEAQ (reference sequence). This CDR3 comprises 16 residues. V shed 5 bases and J 1 base; nucleotides not matched to a gene: 7. The CDR3 reads CASSTTGGQSYNEQFF. The CDR3 region has the DNA TGTGCCAGCAGCACGACGGGGGGGCAATCCTACAATGAGCAGTTCTTC.

The chain employs TRBV2 and TRBJ2-1; TRBD2 might be the D (5 bases). This CDR3 region has 13 residues. Germline V CDR1 and CDR2: SNHLY, FYNNEI. V was clipped by 8 bases and J by 9 bases, with 17 bases between them. CDR3 sequence: CASRASSPTEQFF. CDR3 coding DNA: TGTGCCAGCCGCGCTTCTAGCCCCACTGAGCAGTTCTTC.

The chain employs TRBV5-4 and TRBJ2-1; 8 bases align to TRBD2. Germline V gives CDR1 SGHNT, CDR2 YYREEE (reference sequence). The CDR3 is 15 residues long. V shed 0 bases, J shed 5 bases, and the junction held 4 bases outside the gene matches. CDR3 sequence reads: CASSLAAGGHNEQFF. CDR3 DNA sequence: TGTGCCAGCAGCTTGGCCGCGGGGGGCCACAATGAGCAGTTCTTC. Supplemented by reference TRBV5-4 and TRBJ2-1, the full variable domain reads ETGVTQSPTHLIKTRGQQVTLRCSSQSGHNTVSWYQQALGQGPQFIFQYYREEENGRGNFPPRFSGLQFPNYSSELNVNALELDDSALYLCASSLAAGGHNEQFFGPGTRLTVL.

CDR3 in DNA: TGTGCCAGCAGCATACCGGGACGGGGGAGTTATGGCTACACCTTC. Protein: CASSIPGRGSYGYTF. The chain carries TRBV5-6 and TRBJ1-2; D possibly corresponds to TRBD1 (5 bases). The CDR3 runs to 15 residues. V lost 4 bases and J 5 bases, leaving 18 bases between the germline ends. CDR1 is SGHDT and CDR2 is YYEEEE in the germline V gene.

This clone appeared a single time. The chain combines TRBV10-3 with TRBJ1-1; D remains unclear. V lost 0 bases, J lost 10 bases, and 9 bases lay in between. The CDR3 has 12 residues. Germline lookup yields CDR1 ENHRY and CDR2 SYGVKD. CDR3 region: CAISESGVGAFF. As DNA, the CDR3 is TGTGCCATCAGTGAGTCCGGGGTGGGAGCTTTCTTT.

This clone was observed once. The chain joins TRBV7-2 to TRBJ2-3; D possibly corresponds to TRBD2 (7 bases). CDR3 length: 14 amino acids. Trimming left V 3 bases short and J 5 bases short, with 12 bases between. Germline V gene data show CDR1 as SGHTA and CDR2 as FQGNSA. The CDR3 bases are TGTGCCAGCAGCTTGGGGGGGGCCGTAGATACGCAGTATTTT. Protein: CASSLGGAVDTQYF.